This TCR beta chain is drawn from a study of T cells in Graves' hyperthyroidism and ophthalmopathy. The investigators amplified TCR beta CDR3 regions from RNA transcripts. A set of HTBI primers served as the primers for a first-round RT-PCR of the TCR CDR3. Each CDR3 protein is one row after TCRdb ran MiXCR on the multiplex PCR reads. The sample holds around 300,000 distinct CDR3 sequences; more than 10% are singletons and the top ten take roughly 8%. The trim removed 7 bases at V and 5 bases at J, leaving 3 bases unmatched. Per the germline V gene, CDR1 is MNHEY and CDR2 is SMNVEV (reference sequence). The CDR3 length is 13 residues. The study enrolled patients aged 18 to 65 with newly diagnosed hyperthyroidism of under 2 months' duration. Blood dates from first hyperthyroidism diagnosis, before any ophthalmopathy symptoms. This clonotype was counted many times.

Sequencing input: blood. This receptor was obtained from a young woman with Graves' hyperthyroidism that later progressed to Graves' ophthalmopathy. The rearrangement links TRBV27 to TRBJ2-5; 11 bases map to TRBD1. The CDR3 loop is CASIGTGGETQYF. The CDR3, as DNA: TGTGCCAGCATCGGGACAGGGGGGGAGACCCAGTACTTC.